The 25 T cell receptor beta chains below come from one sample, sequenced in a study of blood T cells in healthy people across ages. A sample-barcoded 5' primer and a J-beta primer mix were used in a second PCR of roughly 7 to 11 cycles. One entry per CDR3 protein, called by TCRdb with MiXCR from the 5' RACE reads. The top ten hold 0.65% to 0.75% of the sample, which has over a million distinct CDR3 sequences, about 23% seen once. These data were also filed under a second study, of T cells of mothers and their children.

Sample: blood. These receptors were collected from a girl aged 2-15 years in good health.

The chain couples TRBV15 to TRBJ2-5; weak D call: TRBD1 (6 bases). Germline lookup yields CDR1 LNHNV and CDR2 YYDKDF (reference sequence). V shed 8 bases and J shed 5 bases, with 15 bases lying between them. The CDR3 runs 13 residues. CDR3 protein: CATQQGQRETQYF. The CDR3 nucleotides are TGTGCCACCCAACAGGGACAAAGGGAGACCCAGTACTTC.

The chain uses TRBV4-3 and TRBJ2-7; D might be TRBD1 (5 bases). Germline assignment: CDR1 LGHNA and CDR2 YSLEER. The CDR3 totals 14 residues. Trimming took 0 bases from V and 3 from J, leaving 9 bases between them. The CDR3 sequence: CASSQENRFYEQYF. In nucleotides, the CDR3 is TGCGCCAGCAGCCAAGAGAACAGGTTCTACGAGCAGTACTTC.

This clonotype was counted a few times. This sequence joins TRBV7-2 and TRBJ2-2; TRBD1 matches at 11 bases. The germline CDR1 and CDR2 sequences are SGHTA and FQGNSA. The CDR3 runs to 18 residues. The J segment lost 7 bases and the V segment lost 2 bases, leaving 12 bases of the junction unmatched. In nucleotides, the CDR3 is TGTGCCAGCAGCTTACCCGGTGATGGACAGGGGGCAGTCGGGGAGCTGTTTTTT. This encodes CASSLPGDGQGAVGELFF. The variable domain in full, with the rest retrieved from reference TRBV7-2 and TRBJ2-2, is GAGVSQSPSNKVTEKGKDVELRCDPISGHTALYWYRQSLGQGLEFLIYFQGNSAPDKSGLPSDRFSAERTGGSVSTLTIQRTQQEDSAVYLCASSLPGDGQGAVGELFFGEGSRLTVL.

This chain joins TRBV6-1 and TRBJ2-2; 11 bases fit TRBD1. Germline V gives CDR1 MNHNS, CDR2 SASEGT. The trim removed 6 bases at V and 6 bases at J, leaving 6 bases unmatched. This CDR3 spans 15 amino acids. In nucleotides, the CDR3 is TGTGCCAGCAGGTCCCCGGGACAGGGGGCCGGGGAGCTGTTTTTT. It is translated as CASRSPGQGAGELFF.

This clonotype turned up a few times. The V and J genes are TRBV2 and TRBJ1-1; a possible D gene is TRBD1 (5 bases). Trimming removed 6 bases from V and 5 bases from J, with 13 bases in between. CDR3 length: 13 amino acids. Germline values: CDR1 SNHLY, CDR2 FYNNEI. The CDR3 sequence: CASRAGGDTEAFF. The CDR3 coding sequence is TGTGCCAGCAGGGCGGGGGGGGATACTGAAGCTTTCTTT.

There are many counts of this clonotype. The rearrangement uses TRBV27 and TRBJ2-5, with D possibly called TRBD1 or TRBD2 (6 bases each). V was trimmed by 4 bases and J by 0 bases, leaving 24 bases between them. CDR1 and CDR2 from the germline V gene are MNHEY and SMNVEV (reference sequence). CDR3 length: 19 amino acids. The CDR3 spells CASSSSWKYEGGDQETQYF. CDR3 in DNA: TGTGCCAGCAGTTCATCGTGGAAATATGAGGGGGGCGACCAAGAGACCCAGTACTTC.

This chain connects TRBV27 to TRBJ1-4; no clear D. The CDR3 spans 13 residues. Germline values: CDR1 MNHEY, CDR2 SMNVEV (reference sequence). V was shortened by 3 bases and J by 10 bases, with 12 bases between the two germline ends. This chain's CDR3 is CASSFGGLRKLFF. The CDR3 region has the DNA TGTGCCAGCAGTTTTGGAGGACTCCGAAAACTGTTTTTT.

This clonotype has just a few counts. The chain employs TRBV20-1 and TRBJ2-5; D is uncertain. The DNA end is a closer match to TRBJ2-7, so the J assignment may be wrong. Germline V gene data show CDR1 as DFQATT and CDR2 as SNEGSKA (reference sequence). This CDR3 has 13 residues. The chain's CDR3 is CSASVFPSYEQYF. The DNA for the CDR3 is TGCAGTGCTAGTGTCTTCCCCTCCTACGAGCAGTACTTC.

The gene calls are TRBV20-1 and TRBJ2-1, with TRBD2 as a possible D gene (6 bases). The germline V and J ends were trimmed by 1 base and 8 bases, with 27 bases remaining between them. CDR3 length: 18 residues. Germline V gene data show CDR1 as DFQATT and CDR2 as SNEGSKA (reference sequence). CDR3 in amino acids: CSARGTNTGRAGSHEQFF. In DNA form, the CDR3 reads TGCAGTGCTAGAGGGACAAATACGGGACGAGCGGGTTCCCATGAGCAGTTCTTC.

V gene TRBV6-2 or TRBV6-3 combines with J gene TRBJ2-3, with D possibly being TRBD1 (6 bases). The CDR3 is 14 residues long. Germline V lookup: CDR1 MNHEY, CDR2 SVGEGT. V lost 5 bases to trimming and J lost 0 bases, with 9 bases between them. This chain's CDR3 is CASSGDTSTDTQYF. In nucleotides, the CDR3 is TGTGCCAGCAGTGGGGACACTAGCACAGATACGCAGTATTTT.

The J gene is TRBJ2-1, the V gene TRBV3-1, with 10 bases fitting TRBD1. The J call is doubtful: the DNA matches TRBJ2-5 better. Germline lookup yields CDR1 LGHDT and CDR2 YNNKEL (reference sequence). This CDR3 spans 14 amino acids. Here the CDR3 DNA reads TGTGCCAGCTTAGACAGGGGGCTAGGAGAGACCCAGTACTTC. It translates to CASLDRGLGETQYF.

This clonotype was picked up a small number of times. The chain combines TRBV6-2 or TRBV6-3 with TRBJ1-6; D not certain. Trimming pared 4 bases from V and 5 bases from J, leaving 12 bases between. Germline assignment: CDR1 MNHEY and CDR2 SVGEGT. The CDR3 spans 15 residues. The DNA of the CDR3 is TGTGCCAGCAGTTTAGTTACGTCGGATAATTCACCCCTCCACTTT. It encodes CASSLVTSDNSPLHF.

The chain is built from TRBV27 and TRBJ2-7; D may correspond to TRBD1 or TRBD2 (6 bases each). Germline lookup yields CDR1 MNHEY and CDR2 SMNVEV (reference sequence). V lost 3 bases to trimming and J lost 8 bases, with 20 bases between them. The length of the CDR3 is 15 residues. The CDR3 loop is CASSFIGGAMGKQYF. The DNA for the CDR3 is TGTGCCAGCAGTTTTATCGGGGGCGCAATGGGGAAGCAGTACTTC.

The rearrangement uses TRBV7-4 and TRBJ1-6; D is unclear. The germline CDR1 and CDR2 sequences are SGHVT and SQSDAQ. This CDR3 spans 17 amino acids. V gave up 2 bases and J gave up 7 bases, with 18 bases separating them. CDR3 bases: TGTGCCAGCAGCTTAATTTGGCATCGGAGATCCAATTCACCCCTCCACTTT. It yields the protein CASSLIWHRRSNSPLHF.

The CDR3 here is CASAPRGEETQYF. The CDR3 DNA is TGTGCCAGTGCACCCAGGGGGGAAGAGACCCAGTACTTC. This chain uses TRBV7-9 with TRBJ2-5, with a tentative D call TRBD1 (7 bases). CDR3 size: 13 residues. The germline gives CDR1 SEHNR, CDR2 FQNEAQ (reference sequence). Trimming left V 9 bases short and J 3 bases short, with 14 bases between.

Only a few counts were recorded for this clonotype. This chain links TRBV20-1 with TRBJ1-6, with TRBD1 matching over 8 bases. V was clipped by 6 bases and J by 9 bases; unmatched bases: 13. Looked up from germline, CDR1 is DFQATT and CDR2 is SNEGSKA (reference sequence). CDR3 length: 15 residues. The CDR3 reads CSASNLQGTGSPLHF. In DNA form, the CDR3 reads TGCAGTGCATCGAACCTACAGGGGACAGGTTCACCCCTCCACTTT.

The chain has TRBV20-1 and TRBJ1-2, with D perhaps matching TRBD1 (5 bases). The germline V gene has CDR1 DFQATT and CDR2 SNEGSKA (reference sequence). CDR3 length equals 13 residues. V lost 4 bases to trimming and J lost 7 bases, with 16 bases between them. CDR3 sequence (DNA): TGCAGTGCTATTGGTACACCGGGGGGTGGCTACACCTTC. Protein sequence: CSAIGTPGGGYTF.

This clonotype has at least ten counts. CDR3 protein: CSGKGGGETQYF. DNA of the CDR3: TGCAGCGGAAAGGGGGGCGGAGAGACCCAGTACTTC. This chain connects TRBV29-1 to TRBJ2-5, with D tentatively TRBD1 or TRBD2 (6 bases each). CDR3 size: 12 residues. Per germline, CDR1 SQVTM and CDR2 ANQGSEA. With 7 bases removed from V and 4 bases from J, the gap between germline ends came to 13 bases. Full variable domain (missing parts from reference TRBV29-1 and TRBJ2-5): SAVISQKPSRDICQRGTSLTIQCQVDSQVTMMFWYRQQPGQSLTLIATANQGSEATYESGFVIDKFPISRPNLTFSTLTVSNMSPEDSSIYLCSGKGGGETQYFGPGTRLLVL.

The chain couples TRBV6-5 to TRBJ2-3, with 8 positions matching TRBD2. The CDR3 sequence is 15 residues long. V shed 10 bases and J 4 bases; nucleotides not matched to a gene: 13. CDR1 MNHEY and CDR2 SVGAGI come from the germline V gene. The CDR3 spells CATSMAGGPSDTQYF. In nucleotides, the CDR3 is TGTGCCACCTCCATGGCGGGGGGCCCATCAGATACGCAGTATTTT.

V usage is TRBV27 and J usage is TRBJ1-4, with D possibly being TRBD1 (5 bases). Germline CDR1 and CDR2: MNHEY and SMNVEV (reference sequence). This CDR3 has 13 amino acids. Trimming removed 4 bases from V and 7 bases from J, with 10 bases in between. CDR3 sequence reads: CASSWGGGEKLFF. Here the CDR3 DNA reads TGTGCCAGCAGTTGGGGGGGAGGTGAAAAACTGTTTTTT.

The CDR3 nucleotides are TGTGCCAGCAGTTGTAGGGACTGCCGAAATGAGCAGTTCTTC. It is translated as CASSCRDCRNEQFF. The gene calls are TRBV12-3 or TRBV12-4 and TRBJ2-5; D perhaps matches TRBD2 (6 bases). The closer fit of TRBJ2-1 to the DNA end suggests the J call may be wrong. The CDR3 has 14 amino acids.

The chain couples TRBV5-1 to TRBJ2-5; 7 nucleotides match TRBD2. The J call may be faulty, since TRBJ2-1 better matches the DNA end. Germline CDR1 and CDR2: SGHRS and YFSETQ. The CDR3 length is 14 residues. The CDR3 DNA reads TGCGCCAGCACTCCGACTAGCCCAGTGGATGGGCAGTTCTTC. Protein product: CASTPTSPVDGQFF.

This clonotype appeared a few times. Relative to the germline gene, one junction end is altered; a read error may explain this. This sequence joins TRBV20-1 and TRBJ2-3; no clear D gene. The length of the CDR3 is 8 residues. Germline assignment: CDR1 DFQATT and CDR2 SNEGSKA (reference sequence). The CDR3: CGTDTQYF. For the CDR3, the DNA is TGTGGCACAGATACGCAGTATTTT.

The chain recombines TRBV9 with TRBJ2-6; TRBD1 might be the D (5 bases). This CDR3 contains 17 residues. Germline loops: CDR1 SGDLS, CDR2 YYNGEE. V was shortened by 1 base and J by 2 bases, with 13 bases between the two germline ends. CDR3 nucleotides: TGTGCCAGCAGCGTATCCCTAAAAGGGGCTGGGGCCAACGTCCTGACTTTC. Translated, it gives CASSVSLKGAGANVLTF. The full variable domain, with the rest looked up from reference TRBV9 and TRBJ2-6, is DSGVTQTPKHLITATGQRVTLRCSPRSGDLSVYWYQQSLDQGLQFLIQYYNGEERAKGNILERFSAQQFPDLHSELNLSSLELGDSALYFCASSVSLKGAGANVLTFGAGSRLTVL.

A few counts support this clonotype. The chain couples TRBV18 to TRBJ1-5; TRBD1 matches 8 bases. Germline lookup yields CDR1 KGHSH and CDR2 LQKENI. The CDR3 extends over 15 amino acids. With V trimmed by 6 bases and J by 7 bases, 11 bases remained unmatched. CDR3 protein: CASSEETGVIQPQHF. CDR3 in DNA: TGTGCCAGCTCGGAGGAGACAGGGGTTATCCAGCCCCAGCATTTT.